The 4 T cell receptor beta chains given below trace back to one sample, sequenced in a study of CD8 T cells in Susac syndrome. With random hexamers, reverse transcription was performed on roughly 0.5 to 1 ug of RNA. TCRdb reprocessed the immunoSEQ multiplex PCR reads with MiXCR, giving one entry per CDR3 protein. The sample records more than 100,000 distinct CDR3 sequences, about 95% being singletons. The sample comprised CD4+ T cells from PBMCs. The receptors shown here come from a human donor in good health.

This clonotype was found a few times. The chain uses TRBV29-1 and TRBJ1-1; D ambiguous. V shed 4 bases and J shed 5 bases, with 14 bases lying between them. The CDR3 totals 13 residues. Per the germline V gene, CDR1 is SQVTM and CDR2 is ANQGSEA. The CDR3 DNA sequence: TGCAGCGTTGGACCTCGACACAGTACTGAAGCTTTCTTT. Amino acid sequence: CSVGPRHSTEAFF.

The V and J genes are TRBV3-1 and TRBJ2-7; 8 nucleotides line up with TRBD2. The CDR3 runs to 14 residues. V trimming: 6 bases; J trimming: 2 bases; junction bases outside the gene matches: 6. Germline V CDR1 and CDR2: LGHDT, YNNKEL (reference sequence). The CDR3 loop reads CASSAERGTYEQYF. The CDR3, as DNA: TGTGCCAGCAGTGCAGAGCGGGGGACCTACGAGCAGTACTTC.

The V call is TRBV20-1, the J call TRBJ2-7; no clear D gene. Germline CDR1 reads DFQATT; CDR2 reads SNEGSKA (reference sequence). This CDR3 has 16 residues. V lost 0 bases, J lost 5 bases, and 20 bases lay in between. Here the CDR3 reads CSARDRGRFGSDEQYF. DNA of the CDR3: TGCAGTGCTAGAGACCGCGGACGTTTCGGGTCCGACGAGCAGTACTTC.

The chain recombines TRBV7-2 with TRBJ2-7; 11 bases align to TRBD2. After removal of 7 bases from V and 0 bases from J, the junction contained 8 bases not matched to a gene. The CDR3 runs 16 residues. CDR1 is SGHTA, CDR2 FQGNSA, per germline. The CDR3 spells CASTPELAGASYEQYF. CDR3 bases: TGTGCCAGCACCCCCGAACTAGCGGGGGCCTCCTACGAGCAGTACTTC.